The next 12 T cell receptor beta chains were all read from a single sample in a study of response to subunit inactivated influenza vaccine (dated by TCRdb to the late 2010s). Library preparation was by RT-PCR. Instrument used: Illumina HiSeq 2500. TCRdb reprocessed the public reads (quality trimming at Q25 with fastp, clone calling with MiXCR) and kept in-frame beta chains. Rows merge per CDR3 protein into single entries with the most common DNA and genes. This sample gives roughly 700,000 distinct CDR3 sequences in total; 15% to 17% of them show up just once. The ten largest make up 11% of the sample. The material sequenced was PBMCs from blood, taken about 11 days after vaccination. These receptor sequences come from a man aged 45-60 years who received an inactivated influenza vaccine. Donor details come from another sample of the same person, matched by shared clones.

This clonotype has a handful of counts. The chain is built from TRBV28 and TRBJ1-1, with unresolved D. Germline lookup yields CDR1 MDHEN and CDR2 SYDVKM. The CDR3 runs 14 residues. The V and J ends lost 6 bases and 7 bases respectively, with 18 bases between them. The CDR3 loop is CASSTPSGLVEAFF. The CDR3, as DNA: TGTGCCAGCAGCACCCCCTCTGGACTGGTTGAAGCTTTCTTT.

This clonotype was observed a few times. The chain joins TRBV20-1 to TRBJ1-2, with TRBD1 as a possible D gene (5 bases). The CDR3 loop spans 15 amino acids. The ends were cut back, 0 bases at V and 7 bases at J, with 18 bases in the middle. Germline-derived CDR1 and CDR2 are DFQATT and SNEGSKA (reference sequence). In nucleotides, the CDR3 is TGCAGTGCTAGAGATGGCAGGGACCTACTAAGTGGCTACACCTTC. As protein: CSARDGRDLLSGYTF.

This clonotype showed up just once. The V and J genes are TRBV14 and TRBJ2-7; D is ambiguous. Trimming cost V 0 bases and J 5 bases, with 8 bases left between them. The CDR3 spans 13 residues. Germline values: CDR1 SGHDN, CDR2 FVKESK. CDR3 amino acids: CASSQDNEDEQYF. The CDR3 DNA reads as TGTGCCAGCAGCCAAGATAACGAGGACGAGCAGTACTTC.

This clonotype was observed a few times. The V and J genes are TRBV7-2 and TRBJ2-7, with TRBD1 matching 10 bases. The germline V gene encodes CDR1 SGHTA and CDR2 FQGNSA. Losses at the gene ends were 5 bases for V and 10 bases for J; bases not matched to a gene: 11. The CDR3 runs 14 residues. The CDR3 coding sequence is TGTGCCAGCAGCCTATGGACAGGGGGGATGGGACAGTACTTC. Encoded protein: CASSLWTGGMGQYF.

The chain joins TRBV18 to TRBJ1-4; no clear D. The germline V gene has CDR1 KGHSH and CDR2 LQKENI. The CDR3 has 13 amino acids. Trimming cost V 0 bases and J 7 bases, with 6 bases left between them. As DNA, the CDR3 is TGTGCCAGCTCACCACCGCGTTCTGAAAAACTGTTTTTT. Translated, it gives CASSPPRSEKLFF.

The gene calls are TRBV5-1 and TRBJ2-3; 7 positions match TRBD2. J lost 5 bases, V lost 3 bases, and 9 bases had no gene match. This CDR3 is 15 amino acids long. Germline V CDR1 and CDR2: SGHRS, YFSETQ. CDR3 DNA: TGCGCCAGCAGCTGGGGTTCGGGAGGAGAAGATACGCAGTATTTT. This codes for CASSWGSGGEDTQYF.

This clonotype was counted only a few times. V and J are TRBV30 and TRBJ1-2; D might be TRBD1 (6 bases). Deletions cut 2 bases from V and 5 bases from J, with 12 bases between. The CDR3 runs to 13 residues. The V gene's germline CDR1 is GTSNPN and CDR2 SVGIG (reference sequence). The CDR3 region has the DNA TGTGCCTGGAGTACGGGGGCTGGGTATGGCTACACCTTC. Translation gives CAWSTGAGYGYTF.

This clonotype was seen a few times. The CDR3 DNA is TGTGCCAGCAGCCAAGGGAACAGCGGAGATGGCTACGAGCAGTACTTC. It codes for CASSQGNSGDGYEQYF. J is TRBJ2-7 and V is TRBV4-2; the D gene is possibly TRBD2 (5 bases). Trimming shortened V by 1 base and J by 3 bases, and 16 bases separated the two germline ends. The germline CDR1 and CDR2 sequences are LGHNA and YNFKEQ. The CDR3 contains 16 residues.

The J gene is TRBJ2-5, the V gene TRBV6-2 or TRBV6-3; D may be TRBD1 (5 bases). Germline assignment: CDR1 MNHEY and CDR2 SVGEGT. The CDR3 spans 15 residues. V was pared by 1 base and J by 1 base, with 10 bases between. Here the CDR3 DNA reads TGTGCCAGCAGTTACTACAGACAGCTCCAAGAGACCCAGTACTTC. Its protein is CASSYYRQLQETQYF.

As concerns this clonotype: The junction and the germline gene differ at one end; a read error may be behind it. The chain carries TRBV7-2 and TRBJ2-3; possibly TRBD2 for D (7 bases). Germline V gene lookup returns CDR1 SGHTA and CDR2 FQGNSA. The CDR3 is 17 amino acids. The CDR3 region is CASSLAQVGGRSDTQNF. CDR3 coding DNA: TGTGCCAGCAGCTTAGCGCAGGTGGGGGGGCGGTCAGATACGCAGAATTTT.

This clonotype has more than one count but fewer than ten. The CDR3 coding sequence is TGCAGTGCGGCCCTAGCGGGGGCCACCGGGGAGCTGTTTTTT. Translated: CSAALAGATGELFF. This chain connects TRBV20-1 to TRBJ2-2; 10 nucleotides agree with TRBD2. The CDR3 is 14 amino acids. Germline CDR1 and CDR2: DFQATT and SNEGSKA (reference sequence). Trimming cost V 6 bases and J 4 bases; bases outside gene matches: 5.

The J gene is TRBJ2-7, the V gene TRBV28; 9 positions agree with TRBD1. The CDR3 contains 15 residues. Germline V CDR1 and CDR2: MDHEN, SYDVKM. The V gene end was trimmed by 5 bases and the J gene end by 5 bases; junction bases not matched to a gene: 10. CDR3 bases: TGTGCCAGCAGTCCGCCGGGACAGGGCTGGCACGAGCAGTACTTC. Protein: CASSPPGQGWHEQYF.